A selection of T cell receptor beta chains follows, all from one sample in a study of shared clonotypes between healthy human individuals. TCRdb keeps only in-frame clones here, not all; method: immunoSEQ multiplex PCR. The sample includes over 2 million clones, 85% to 95% of them seen just once. The sequenced material came from naive CD4+ T cells sorted from blood. The receptor source for this set is a man aged 18 to 29 in good health. Both conserved end residues are part of each CDR3. Fields, in order: clone size, J gene, V gene, D gene, CDR3 DNA, CDR3 protein. D genes are given only for firm matches. The size entry is marked missing in some rows and otherwise reads once, few, many or a size class.

. TRBJ2-1 TRBV28 . TGTGCCAGCAGTTCCTACGCTAACAATGAGCAGTTCTTC CASSSYANNEQFF
. TRBJ1-2 TRBV18 . TGTGCCAGCTCACCAGTTTCGGGATCCGGGGCTTATGGCTACACCTTC CASSPVSGSGAYGYTF
. TRBJ2-2 TRBV28 . TGTGCCAGCAGTCTTACAGGAGTAACCGGGGAGCTGTTTTTT CASSLTGVTGELFF
. TRBJ2-6 TRBV2 . TGTGCCAGCGGACAGAGCTCTGGGGCCAACGTCCTGACTTTC CASGQSSGANVLTF
. TRBJ1-2 TRBV18 . TGTGCCAGCTCACCGGACGGGACTAACTATGGCTACACCTTC CASSPDGTNYGYTF
. TRBJ2-1 TRBV9 TRBD2 TGTGCCAGCAGCGAGATAGCGGGAGTAGGCTACAATGAGCAGTTCTTC CASSEIAGVGYNEQFF
. TRBJ2-3 TRBV5-1 TRBD2 TGCGCCAGCGGGCTGACTAGCGGGGCAGATACGCAGTATTTT CASGLTSGADTQYF
. TRBJ2-3 TRBV7-9 TRBD1 TGTGCCAGCAGCTTAGGGGACAGGGAACACAAAGATACGCAGTATTTT CASSLGDREHKDTQYF
. TRBJ1-5 TRBV28 TRBD1 TGTGCCAGCAGGCCAATCCAACAGGGGGGGAGCAATCAGCCCCAGCATTTT CASRPIQQGGSNQPQHF
. TRBJ1-2 TRBV14 . TGTGCCAGCAGCCGCGAGCCCAGGGCGGCTAACTATGGCTACACCTTC CASSREPRAANYGYTF
once TRBJ1-2 TRBV7-9 . TGTGCCAGCAGCTTAGGGATCTATGGCTACACCTTC CASSLGIYGYTF
few TRBJ1-5 TRBV19 . TGTGCCAGCGGGGAAGGGGATCAGCCCCAGCATTTT CASGEGDQPQHF
once TRBJ2-5 TRBV5-1 TRBD2 TGCGCCAGCAGCCCCGGAATTACGGGAGCGGGGAGAGAGACCCAGTACTTC CASSPGITGAGRETQYF
. TRBJ2-1 TRBV4-1 TRBD2 TGCGCCAGCAGCCAGCCCCCGGGACTAGCGGACCGTGGGCAGTTCTTC CASSQPPGLADRGQFF
. TRBJ1-5 TRBV15 . TGTGCCACCAGCAGAGGGACAGGCAATCAGCCCCAGCATTTT CATSRGTGNQPQHF
. TRBJ2-1 TRBV18 TRBD1 TGTGCCAGCTCAGTACAGGGGGCCGGTGAGCAGTTCTTC CASSVQGAGEQFF
. TRBJ1-2 TRBV5-4 . TGTGCCAGCAGCTTGCAGGGGAGGAGGGATTGGACCTATGGCTACACCTTC CASSLQGRRDWTYGYTF
. TRBJ2-7 TRBV10-3 . TGTGCCATCAGTGAGTCCTCGGTGGTGATGGAGCAGTACTTC CAISESSVVMEQYF
. TRBJ1-6 TRBV27 TRBD1 TGTGCCAGCAGTTTATTTAGCCGGGACAGGGGCAATTCACCCCTCCACTTT CASSLFSRDRGNSPLHF
. TRBJ2-5 TRBV5-4 . TGTGCCAGCAGCTTTGCTAGAACGGTCCAAGAGACCCAGTACTTC CASSFARTVQETQYF
. TRBJ1-2 TRBV27 . TGTGCCAGCAGTTTAGCGGCAGGATATGGCTACACCTTC CASSLAAGYGYTF
. TRBJ2-5 TRBV27 . TGTGCCAGCAGTTTCTGGCGGGGCGACCAAGAGACCCAGTACTTC CASSFWRGDQETQYF
. TRBJ1-4 TRBV6-1 . TGTGCCAGCAGTACTCCCGTAGGGACTAATGAAAAACTGTTTTTT CASSTPVGTNEKLFF
few TRBJ2-7 TRBV6-5 TRBD1 TGTGCCAGCAGTTACTCCGGGACAGGGCTCTACGAGCAGTACTTC CASSYSGTGLYEQYF
. TRBJ1-5 TRBV7-6 . TGTGCCAGCAGCTTAGGGGGTAGGGACAGCAATCAGCCCCAGCATTTT CASSLGGRDSNQPQHF
. TRBJ2-1 TRBV2 . TGTGCCAGCCGGGTTTCCTGGCACAATGAGCAGTTCTTC CASRVSWHNEQFF
. TRBJ1-6 TRBV5-6 . TGTGCCAGCGGCAGGGGCTCCTATAATTCACCCCTCCACTTT CASGRGSYNSPLHF
. TRBJ1-4 TRBV30 TRBD1 TGTGCCTGGAGGTTCAGGGGGCGCACTGAAAAACTGTTTTTT CAWRFRGRTEKLFF
. TRBJ2-7 TRBV13 TRBD2 TGTGCCAGCAGCCATCGAGGTAGCGGGAGGGTATACGAGCAGTACTTC CASSHRGSGRVYEQYF
. TRBJ1-2 TRBV6-4 TRBD1 TGTGCCAGCAAGGTCACAGGGGGCGATAGCTATGGCTACACCTTC CASKVTGGDSYGYTF
. TRBJ1-1 TRBV7-9 . TGTGCCAGCAGCTTAGAGGTCCTAACGCCTATGAACACTGAAGCTTTCTTT CASSLEVLTPMNTEAFF
. TRBJ2-7 TRBV21-1 . TGTGCCAGCAGCAAAGCCCGCGGGATCGAGCAGTACTTC CASSKARGIEQYF
. TRBJ2-5 TRBV28 . TGTGCCAGCAGTTCAGCAGGGATCAGGGCAGAGACCCAGTACTTC CASSSAGIRAETQYF
. TRBJ2-3 TRBV10-3 . TGTGCCACCGCCACCCTCACAGATACGCAGTATTTT CATATLTDTQYF
. TRBJ2-1 TRBV5-1 . TGCGCCAGCAGCTCCAGGGACTTAACGTACATGGAGCAGTTCTTC CASSSRDLTYMEQFF
. TRBJ2-7 TRBV28 . TGTGCCAGCAGTAAACAGGAGCCAAACGAGCAGTACTTC CASSKQEPNEQYF
. TRBJ2-7 TRBV29-1 . TGCAGCGTCGCCCATAGACTGTACTACGAGCAGTACTTC CSVAHRLYYEQYF
. TRBJ2-2 TRBV7-9 TRBD2 TGTGCCAGCAGCCCCTTGACTAGCGGGACAATCGGGGAGCTGTTTTTT CASSPLTSGTIGELFF
. TRBJ1-4 TRBV7-9 TRBD1 TGTGCCAGCAGCTTTGGAGCAGGACAGGGGTCTAATGAAAAACTGTTTTTT CASSFGAGQGSNEKLFF
. TRBJ2-5 TRBV6-6 TRBD2 TGTGCCAGCAGTTACAAGACTAGCGGGGGCCGGGCCCAGTACTTC CASSYKTSGGRAQYF
. TRBJ2-3 TRBV7-9 . TGTGCCAGCAGCCCGATGGTTAGCACAGATACGCAGTATTTT CASSPMVSTDTQYF
. TRBJ1-1 TRBV5-1 . TGCGCCAGCAGCTTGGCGGACAGTTTGAACACTGAAGCTTTCTTT CASSLADSLNTEAFF
. TRBJ1-6 TRBV5-1 . TGCGCCAGCAGCTCTCGCGGCGAGTGGACCCTCCACTTT CASSSRGEWTLHF
. TRBJ2-5 TRBV23-1 . TGCGCCAGCAGTCAATCGGGACGGAGTAACCAAGAGACCCAGTACTTC CASSQSGRSNQETQYF
. TRBJ2-3 TRBV2 . TGTGCCAGCAATCGAGAAGGACGGACAGATACGCAGTATTTT CASNREGRTDTQYF
. TRBJ2-2 TRBV10-1 . TGCGCCAGCAGTGGCCCCAAAGGGGCTACGAACACCGGGGAGCTGTTTTTT CASSGPKGATNTGELFF
. TRBJ1-1 TRBV10-3 TRBD1 TGTGCCATCAGTGAGTCGGGGACAGGGGTAGCTTTCTTT CAISESGTGVAFF
. TRBJ2-2 TRBV30 . TGTGCCTGGAGTGAATGGCGGGACTTCACCGGGGAGCTGTTTTTT CAWSEWRDFTGELFF
. TRBJ2-7 TRBV9 . TGTGCCAGCAGCCCCCACCCGAACGGGCCCCTCTCCTACGAGCAGTACTTC CASSPHPNGPLSYEQYF
. TRBJ2-3 TRBV14 . TGTGCCAGCAGCCAAATGGGTGGGGATACGCAGTATTTT CASSQMGGDTQYF
. TRBJ1-1 TRBV7-8 . TGTGCCAGCAGCTTGTCAGGGCCGATGAACACTGAAGCTTTCTTT CASSLSGPMNTEAFF